A single sample is the source of the 10 T cell receptor beta chains below, sequenced in a study of immune evolution from preneoplasia to lung adenocarcinoma. The method was immunoSEQ multiplex PCR; TCRdb's version includes in-frame clones alone and lacks a portion of them. The profile shows roughly 900 clones, around 82% of them singletons. The sequenced material came from FFPE tissue from an adenomatous hyperplasia lung lesion. Subset noted: atypical adenomatous hyperplasia (AAH), lung preneoplasia. The receptors shown here come from a person between 55 and 80 years old with lung adenocarcinoma.

This clone is classed as large. This rearrangement joins TRBV5-6 to TRBJ1-3; possibly TRBD1 for D (6 bases). The CDR3 runs 16 residues. The germline V gene has CDR1 SGHDT and CDR2 YYEEEE. V lost 4 bases to trimming and J lost 4 bases, with 18 bases between them. In DNA, the CDR3 is TGTGCCAGCAGCCGAAGCTCGGACAGCGAAGGAAACACCATATATTTT. Protein product: CASSRSSDSEGNTIYF.

This clone has more than one count but fewer than ten. The J gene is TRBJ1-1, the V gene TRBV10-3; 8 bases align to TRBD1. This CDR3 has 14 amino acids. Germline V gene lookup returns CDR1 ENHRY and CDR2 SYGVKD. V shed 6 bases, J shed 1 base, and the junction held 4 bases outside the gene matches. DNA of the CDR3: TGTGCCATCAGGATGGACAGGGAGAACACTGAAGCTTTCTTT. This translates into CAIRMDRENTEAFF.

This clone was observed once. V and J are TRBV14 and TRBJ2-7; TRBD2 aligns across 9 bases. This CDR3 spans 16 amino acids. CDR1 SGHDN and CDR2 FVKESK come from the germline V gene. Losses at the gene ends were 0 bases for V and 7 bases for J; bases not matched to a gene: 10. Written as DNA, the CDR3 is TGTGCCAGCAGCCAAGATGATAGCGGGAGTCCAAATGAGCAGTACTTC. The encoded protein is CASSQDDSGSPNEQYF.

Note on this clone: At one end the junction does not follow the germline gene, possibly because of a read error. This chain links TRBV5-1 with TRBJ2-2; no firm D call. The CDR3 runs 14 residues. Per the germline V gene, CDR1 is SGHRS and CDR2 is YFSETQ. The CDR3 reads CSSSPYMNTGELFF. The CDR3 DNA sequence: TGCTCCAGCAGCCCCTACATGAACACCGGGGAGCTGTTTTTT.

Only a few counts were recorded for this clone. The V call is TRBV10-1, the J call TRBJ2-7, with D possibly matching TRBD2 (5 bases). V was shortened by 0 bases and J by 3 bases, with 12 bases between the two germline ends. Germline V gene data show CDR1 as WNHNN and CDR2 as SYGVQD (reference sequence). There are 15 residues in the CDR3. This CDR3 is CASSESGQRDYEQYF. The CDR3 DNA reads TGCGCCAGCAGTGAGTCGGGTCAGAGGGACTACGAGCAGTACTTC.

This clone was counted a single time. The chain links TRBV27 to TRBJ2-1; 9 nucleotides agree with TRBD2. Looked up from germline, CDR1 is MNHEY and CDR2 is SMNVEV (reference sequence). The CDR3 length is 15 residues. V gave up 7 bases and J gave up 8 bases; unmatched junction bases: 12. In DNA form, the CDR3 reads TGTGCCAGCATTGCTGAGCCTAGCGGGGCCCATGAGCAGTTCTTC. Its translation is CASIAEPSGAHEQFF.

The chain has TRBV28 and TRBJ2-1; D may match TRBD1 or TRBD2 (5 bases each). The CDR3 runs 15 residues. V lost 7 bases and J lost 5, with 18 bases in between. Germline V gene data show CDR1 as MDHEN and CDR2 as SYDVKM. The CDR3 DNA sequence: TGTGCCAGCACCTCATTGGGGACGCAAAACAATGAGCAGTTCTTC. It codes for CASTSLGTQNNEQFF.

The chain couples TRBV7-6 to TRBJ1-1; 7 nucleotides align to TRBD1. The CDR3 totals 15 residues. With V trimmed by 1 base and J by 1 base, 3 bases remained unmatched. CDR1 is SGHVS and CDR2 is FNYEAQ in the germline V gene. The CDR3 DNA reads TGTGCCAGCAGCTTAGTGGCAGGGGGGAACACTGAAGCTTTCTTT. Translating gives CASSLVAGGNTEAFF.

J is TRBJ2-1 and V is TRBV30; no definite D call. The CDR3 loop spans 13 amino acids. Germline CDR1 is GTSNPN and CDR2 is SVGIG (reference sequence). Trimming left V 0 bases short and J 5 bases short, with 8 bases between. DNA for the CDR3: TGTGCCTGGAGTGTGGGGTGGGACAATGAGCAGTTCTTC. It codes for CAWSVGWDNEQFF.

This chain joins TRBV11-2 and TRBJ2-1; the match to TRBD1 covers 8 bases. The CDR3 loop spans 14 amino acids. In germline, CDR1 is SGHAT, CDR2 FQNNGV. The V segment lost 5 bases and the J segment 7 bases; nucleotides outside the gene matches: 7. This CDR3 reads CASSRTGTDNEQFF. As DNA, the CDR3 is TGTGCCAGCAGCCGGACAGGGACCGATAATGAGCAGTTCTTC.